This entry lists 27 T cell receptor beta chains sequenced from one sample in a study of identical twins. TCRdb used MiXCR to reprocess the 5' RACE reads, holding one entry per CDR3 protein. Seen here are around 960,000 distinct CDR3 sequences, 9% to 15% observed once, and the top ten hold 1.5% to 2%. These sequences were also reported in another study, on yellow fever vaccine responses in identical twins.

Sequenced: PBMCs. The receptors were sampled from a woman between 18 and 29 years old in good health.

The V call is TRBV20-1, the J call TRBJ1-4, with 10 nucleotides matching TRBD1. The CDR3 has 14 residues. CDR1 and CDR2 (germline): DFQATT, SNEGSKA (reference sequence). Trimming took 4 bases from V and 8 from J; bases not matched to a gene: 7. DNA for the CDR3: TGCAGTGCTACGACAGGGGGCGCAGGGGAAAAACTGTTTTTT. Its protein is CSATTGGAGEKLFF.

This clonotype occurred many times. This rearrangement joins TRBV3-1 to TRBJ2-1; D uncertain. Germline values: CDR1 LGHDT, CDR2 YNNKEL (reference sequence). The CDR3 totals 13 residues. V shed 4 bases and J shed 9 bases, with 13 bases lying between them. CDR3 DNA: TGTGCCAGCAGCCCCCAGTGGGCGATTGAGCAGTTCTTC. This gives the protein CASSPQWAIEQFF.

There are a few counts of this clonotype. CDR3: CASSSGYISGANVLTF. Here the CDR3 DNA reads TGTGCCAGCAGCAGTGGTTATATCTCTGGGGCCAACGTCCTGACTTTC. This sequence joins TRBV5-4 and TRBJ2-6; D is unresolved. CDR3 length: 16 residues. Germline V gives CDR1 SGHNT, CDR2 YYREEE (reference sequence). Trimming pared 4 bases from V and 0 bases from J, leaving 11 bases between.

The V gene is TRBV5-1, the J gene TRBJ2-1; D is unclear. Germline values: CDR1 SGHRS, CDR2 YFSETQ. V lost 5 bases and J 2 bases, leaving 5 bases between the germline ends. The CDR3 has 12 amino acids. CDR3 sequence (DNA): TGCGCCAGCAGAAAAGCCTACAATGAGCAGTTCTTC. Translated, it gives CASRKAYNEQFF.

The chain is built from TRBV20-1 and TRBJ2-5, with 9 bases identical to TRBD2. V dropped 3 bases and J dropped 1; count of bases not matched to a gene: 6. The CDR3 consists of 15 residues. The germline V gene has CDR1 DFQATT and CDR2 SNEGSKA (reference sequence). CDR3 residues: CSASISGRRQETQYF. CDR3 sequence (DNA): TGCAGTGCTAGTATCAGCGGGAGGCGCCAAGAGACCCAGTACTTC.

This clonotype was detected only a few times. This rearrangement joins TRBV15 to TRBJ2-3, with 11 positions matching TRBD1. The junction had 6 bases not matched to a gene; V was cut back by 5 bases and J by 2 bases. Germline V CDR1 and CDR2: LNHNV, YYDKDF (reference sequence). The CDR3 spans 16 residues. The DNA for the CDR3 is TGTGCCACCAGCTCTGGGACAGGGGGATCCACAGATACGCAGTATTTT. Translated: CATSSGTGGSTDTQYF. The full variable domain, its missing parts supplied by reference TRBV15 and TRBJ2-3, is DAMVIQNPRYQVTQFGKPVTLSCSQTLNHNVMYWYQQKSSQAPKLLFHYYDKDFNNEADTPDNFQSRRPNTSFCFLDIRSPGLGDTAMYLCATSSGTGGSTDTQYFGPGTRLTVL.

This clonotype occurred a few times. The rearrangement links TRBV7-6 to TRBJ2-7; 7 bases align to TRBD1. CDR3 size: 18 residues. V lost 1 base to trimming and J lost 4 bases; unmatched junction nucleotides: 16. Germline V gene sequence: CDR1 SGHVS, CDR2 FNYEAQ. CDR3 region: CASSLGTGVLFSPYEQYF. CDR3 DNA: TGTGCCAGCAGCTTAGGAACAGGGGTTTTGTTCTCCCCGTACGAGCAGTACTTC.

The genes are TRBV7-8 and TRBJ2-5; D unresolved. This CDR3 has 14 residues. The V gene lost 5 bases and the J gene lost 4 bases, with 14 bases spanning the gap. Germline values: CDR1 SGHVS, CDR2 FQNEAQ. The DNA for the CDR3 is TGTGCCAGCAGCCCACCCCCGACGGGAGAGACCCAGTACTTC. It encodes CASSPPPTGETQYF.

The chain combines TRBV24-1 with TRBJ1-1, with D perhaps TRBD1 (5 bases). Trimming cost V 4 bases and J 5 bases, with 13 bases left between them. CDR1 KGHDR and CDR2 SFDVKD come from the germline V gene. This CDR3 comprises 14 residues. The DNA for the CDR3 is TGTGCCACCAGTGAGGCCGGGGGGAGAACTGAAGCTTTCTTT. Amino acids: CATSEAGGRTEAFF.

The chain is built from TRBV6-5 and TRBJ2-7; tentative D call: TRBD1 (6 bases). V lost 5 bases to trimming and J lost 5 bases, with 16 bases between them. In germline, CDR1 is MNHEY, CDR2 SVGAGI. The CDR3 has 14 residues. The CDR3 nucleotides are TGTGCCAGCAGTGCACAGGGTTTTTCGGACGAGCAGTACGTC. Translating gives CASSAQGFSDEQYV.

This clonotype turned up a few times. V gene TRBV12-3 or TRBV12-4 combines with J gene TRBJ2-3; weak D call: TRBD1 (6 bases). The CDR3 sequence is 15 residues long. The V end was cut by 6 bases, the J end by 4 bases, with 17 bases between. For the CDR3, the DNA is TGTGCCAGCAGCCTTCCGCAGGGGACCGCAGATACGCAGTATTTT. Its translation is CASSLPQGTADTQYF.

This clonotype appeared once. The V and J genes are TRBV10-2 and TRBJ1-2; D not certain. The CDR3 has 15 amino acids. The V and J ends lost 2 bases and 0 bases respectively, with 10 bases between them. Germline CDR1 and CDR2: WSHSY and SAAADI. The CDR3 here is CASSEATEANYGYTF. CDR3 coding DNA: TGCGCCAGCAGTGAGGCGACGGAAGCTAACTATGGCTACACCTTC.

The chain combines TRBV20-1 with TRBJ2-7; D gene unclear. The V gene's germline CDR1 is DFQATT and CDR2 SNEGSKA (reference sequence). With 4 bases removed from V and 4 bases from J, the gap between germline ends came to 8 bases. There are 11 residues in the CDR3. CDR3 region: CSAKDVYEQYF. Written as DNA, the CDR3 is TGCAGTGCTAAAGACGTGTACGAGCAGTACTTC.

There are a few counts of this clonotype. The gene calls are TRBV5-1 and TRBJ2-1; 8 nucleotides match TRBD1. Trimming at V came to 7 bases and at J to 8 bases, leaving 14 bases not matched to a gene. In germline, CDR1 is SGHRS, CDR2 YFSETQ. There are 15 residues in the CDR3. In DNA form, the CDR3 reads TGCGCCAGCGGAGAGCAGGGGGCCCTGGGTGATGAGCAGTTCTTC. Translated: CASGEQGALGDEQFF.

Only a few counts were recorded for this clonotype. The chain is built from TRBV12-3 or TRBV12-4 and TRBJ1-6; 9 nucleotides agree with TRBD1. Trimming removed 8 bases from V and 7 bases from J; junction bases left unmatched: 6. This CDR3 region has 14 residues. The CDR3 protein is CASRGDRVNSPLHF. The CDR3 nucleotides are TGTGCCAGCCGAGGGGACAGGGTCAATTCACCCCTCCACTTT.

This clonotype was counted only a few times. The CDR3 nucleotides read TGTGCCAGCAGGGTGGGCGGGGGGCACTACAATGAGCAGTTCTTC. Translating it yields CASRVGGGHYNEQFF. The chain joins TRBV28 to TRBJ2-1, with TRBD2 matching over 8 bases. The CDR3 length is 15 residues. The V gene's germline CDR1 is MDHEN and CDR2 SYDVKM. Trimming cost V 6 bases and J 3 bases; bases outside gene matches: 7. Looking up the rest from reference TRBV28 and TRBJ2-1 gives the full variable domain: DVKVTQSSRYLVKRTGEKVFLECVQDMDHENMFWYRQDPGLGLRLIYFSYDVKMKEKGDIPEGYSVSREKKERFSLILESASTNQTSMYLCASRVGGGHYNEQFFGPGTRLTVL.

This clonotype was found many times. The chain combines TRBV7-8 with TRBJ2-5, with 9 bases aligning to TRBD2. V dropped 5 bases and J dropped 4; count of bases not matched to a gene: 11. Germline lookup yields CDR1 SGHVS and CDR2 FQNEAQ. CDR3 length: 16 residues. The CDR3 sequence: CASSTRAAGGGETQYF. CDR3 DNA sequence: TGTGCCAGCAGCACCCGGGCCGCGGGAGGGGGAGAGACCCAGTACTTC.

The chain recombines TRBV6-2 or TRBV6-3 with TRBJ2-7; a possible D gene is TRBD2 (6 bases). CDR1 and CDR2 from the germline V gene are MNHEY and SVGEGT. The V gene lost 7 bases and the J gene lost 3 bases, with 16 bases spanning the gap. The CDR3 spans 14 residues. CDR3 loop: CASNRGGILYEQYV. As DNA, the CDR3 is TGTGCCAGCAACCGCGGCGGGATTCTCTACGAGCAGTACGTC.

The chain uses TRBV15 and TRBJ2-5; 9 positions agree with TRBD1. The trim removed 3 bases at V and 6 bases at J, leaving 5 bases unmatched. The CDR3 is made up of 14 amino acids. Germline V lookup: CDR1 LNHNV, CDR2 YYDKDF (reference sequence). The CDR3 DNA sequence: TGTGCCACCAGCAGGGACAGGGGTTGGAAGACCCAGTACTTC. Encoded protein: CATSRDRGWKTQYF. The full variable domain, rest sourced from reference TRBV15 and TRBJ2-5, is DAMVIQNPRYQVTQFGKPVTLSCSQTLNHNVMYWYQQKSSQAPKLLFHYYDKDFNNEADTPDNFQSRRPNTSFCFLDIRSPGLGDTAMYLCATSRDRGWKTQYFGPGTRLLVL.

This clonotype was observed a few times. This chain connects TRBV6-1 to TRBJ2-5; TRBD2 agrees at 11 bases. The ends lost 6 bases at V and 5 bases at J; junction bases unmatched: 11. This CDR3 has 16 amino acids. Germline values: CDR1 MNHNS, CDR2 SASEGT. The DNA for the CDR3 is TGTGCCAGCAGATCCCTCAGACTAGCGGGACGGGAGACCCAGTACTTC. Translation gives CASRSLRLAGRETQYF.

V is TRBV20-1 and J is TRBJ2-1, with 12 bases matching TRBD2. The V gene end was trimmed by 0 bases and the J gene end by 3 bases; junction bases not matched to a gene: 3. Germline V gene data show CDR1 as DFQATT and CDR2 as SNEGSKA (reference sequence). This CDR3 spans 16 amino acids. CDR3 region: CSARDMTSGGYNEQFF. The DNA of the CDR3 is TGCAGTGCTAGAGATATGACTAGCGGGGGCTACAATGAGCAGTTCTTC.

The V gene is TRBV12-3 or TRBV12-4, the J gene TRBJ2-1; tentative D call: TRBD2 (6 bases). This CDR3 spans 15 amino acids. V lost 4 bases to trimming and J lost 6 bases, with 16 bases between them. For the CDR3, the DNA is TGTGCCAGCAGTTACCTGGGTAGCGGTAGCAATGAGCAGTTCTTC. Protein product: CASSYLGSGSNEQFF.

V and J are TRBV20-1 and TRBJ1-1, with 7 positions matching TRBD1. There are 13 residues in the CDR3. The germline V gene has CDR1 DFQATT and CDR2 SNEGSKA (reference sequence). V lost 5 bases and J lost 6; bases outside the gene matches: 9. CDR3: CSASPTGYAEAFF. The CDR3 bases are TGCAGTGCTTCCCCGACAGGGTACGCTGAAGCTTTCTTT.

This clonotype was observed many times. The V gene is TRBV12-3 or TRBV12-4, the J gene TRBJ2-1, with 7 positions matching TRBD2. Unmatched junction bases numbered 4, after V lost 1 base and J lost 4 bases. This CDR3 has 15 amino acids. The CDR3 here is CASSLGGSGYNEQFF. Written as DNA, the CDR3 is TGTGCCAGCAGTTTAGGCGGGAGCGGGTACAATGAGCAGTTCTTC.

The chain carries TRBV18 and TRBJ2-1; D is unclear. The CDR3 is made up of 15 amino acids. The germline V gene has CDR1 KGHSH and CDR2 LQKENI. The V gene lost 2 bases and the J gene lost 0 bases, with 8 bases spanning the gap. The CDR3 region is CASSPIRFSYNEQFF. The CDR3 nucleotides read TGTGCCAGCTCACCAATCCGGTTCTCCTACAATGAGCAGTTCTTC.

This clonotype has at least ten counts. The chain combines TRBV27 with TRBJ2-3; 8 bases agree with TRBD1. CDR3 length: 13 amino acids. J lost 6 bases, V lost 3 bases, and 2 bases had no gene match. Germline values: CDR1 MNHEY, CDR2 SMNVEV (reference sequence). CDR3 DNA: TGTGCCAGCAGTTTCTGGACAGGGGATACGCAGTATTTT. This gives the protein CASSFWTGDTQYF.

The V and J genes are TRBV29-1 and TRBJ2-1, with D perhaps being TRBD1 or TRBD2 (7 bases each). In germline, CDR1 is SQVTM, CDR2 ANQGSEA. The ends were cut back, 0 bases at V and 6 bases at J, with 18 bases in the middle. The CDR3 length is 16 residues. CDR3 amino acids: CSVEDLTGRDINEQFF. CDR3 bases: TGCAGCGTTGAAGATTTGACAGGGAGGGACATCAATGAGCAGTTCTTC.